The rows below give T cell receptor beta chains drawn from one sample of a study of T-cell memory formation after mild COVID-19. TCRdb analysed the 5' RACE reads with MiXCR anew, one entry per CDR3 protein. This sample yields over 400,000 distinct CDR3 sequences, of which about a quarter are seen a single time; around 12% belongs to the top ten. Sequenced input: PBMCs or a T cell subset sorted from them (not recorded which). The receptors come from an adult woman who had mild COVID-19 (a few samples of this study predate the infection). Cell type and time point are not known. Both conserved end residues are part of each CDR3. Each record gives: CDR3 DNA, CDR3 protein, D gene, clone size, J gene, V gene. The D gene is left open where the match is weak. Expanded clones get a size class; other rows say once, few or many, or leave the size out.

TGTGCCAGCAGCCAAGACAGGTCTTCACCCCTCCACTTT,CASSQDRSSPLHF,-,few,TRBJ1-6,TRBV4-2
TGTGCCACCAGCGGCGGACAGTATCGCAATGAGCAGTTCTTC,CATSGGQYRNEQFF,-,-,TRBJ2-1,TRBV15
TGTGCCAGCAGCACAACCGGGACAACGGTTTACGAGCAGTACTTC,CASSTTGTTVYEQYF,-,-,TRBJ2-7,TRBV9
TGTGCCAGCAGCCCGGGACTAGAAAACATTCAGTACTTC,CASSPGLENIQYF,TRBD2,many,TRBJ2-4,TRBV5-6
TGTGCCAGCAGCTTAACGGGGACCGCAGGGGCAGATACGCAGTATTTT,CASSLTGTAGADTQYF,-,few,TRBJ2-3,TRBV7-3
TGTGCCAGCCGGACAGAAGGCACAGATACGCAGTATTTT,CASRTEGTDTQYF,-,few,TRBJ2-3,TRBV19
TGTGCCAGCAGTTACTCGTTTTCAGAGACCCAGTACTTC,CASSYSFSETQYF,-,many,TRBJ2-5,TRBV6-2/TRBV6-3
TGCAGTGCTATTAACCCGGAGCGGGGGCGCGGGAACGAGCAGTACTTC,CSAINPERGRGNEQYF,TRBD2,many,TRBJ2-7,TRBV20-1
TGTGCCAGCAGTTACTCGGGGCGGGTCGACCAGTACTTC,CASSYSGRVDQYF,-,-,TRBJ2-5,TRBV6-5
TGTGCCACCAGCGTCAGGGGGCGCGGGGACACTGAAGCTTTCTTT,CATSVRGRGDTEAFF,TRBD1,few,TRBJ1-1,TRBV15
TGCGCCAGCAGCTTGGCCGAGGGAATTGAAGCTTTCTTT,CASSLAEGIEAFF,-,few,TRBJ1-1,TRBV5-1